This is a list of T cell receptor beta chains from one sample in a study of control samples from healthy donors and cancer patients. The protocol was immunoSEQ multiplex PCR, while the TCRdb copy is restricted to in-frame clones and leaves out a portion. There are fewer than 200,000 clones in the sample; 85% to 95% occur only once, and over 1.3% lies in the top ten. Sequencing used blood. The source of these receptors is a man younger than 35 in good health. Each CDR3 is given with its conserved first and last residue.

TRBV7-2	TRBJ1-2	CASSLMTVNYGYTF
TRBV29-1	TRBJ2-2	CSVEGAYTGELFF
TRBV7-6	TRBJ2-1	CASSLVASGGNEQFF
TRBV3-1/TRBV3-2	TRBJ2-3	CASSPWGGGGTDTQYF
TRBV5-1	TRBJ2-1	CASSLSLLPYNEQFF
TRBV19	TRBJ2-6	CASSIDRGGAGANVLTF
TRBV3-1/TRBV3-2	TRBJ1-2	CASSQTENYGYTF
TRBV19	TRBJ2-3	CASSMDSPFTDTQYF
TRBV11-2	TRBJ1-1	CASSIQPMRGVRDTEAFF
TRBV5-1	TRBJ1-6	CASSLLPAWSDNSPLHF
TRBV9	TRBJ1-3	CASSVEELSGNTIYF
TRBV28	TRBJ1-6	CASRRDRGYSPLHF
TRBV18	TRBJ1-1	CASSPPMKGNTEAFF
TRBV5-5	TRBJ1-5	CASSLGQGLGQPQHF
TRBV15	TRBJ2-3	CATSSGRGGGTDTQYF
TRBV3-1/TRBV3-2	TRBJ1-4	CASSQDRAEYNEKLFF
TRBV15	TRBJ2-1	CATSRDGQGTNEQFF
TRBV13	TRBJ2-2	CASSPRTFTGELFF
TRBV18	TRBJ1-6	CASSPPKGSNSPLHF
TRBV30	TRBJ2-3	CAWSASGVTDTQYF
TRBV11-2	TRBJ1-4	CASSLIGGGGEKLFF
TRBV9	TRBJ2-1	CASSVGTSGRTFF
TRBV11-2	TRBJ2-5	CASSLGGRFQETQYF